This T cell receptor (beta chain) was found in a study of T cell responses to AZD1222 COVID-19 vaccine. Across the whole study: It was second doses at about 4 or about 12 weeks that were pooled. Whole-study results and caveats: Once two AZD1222 doses were given, Spike-specific TCR breadth and depth went up. The donor cohort was predominantly white British with a female majority, and clonal diversity may have been underestimated. Baseline antibody screening turned up just 6 or 7 seropositive AZD1222 recipients.

V was trimmed by 7 bases and J by 4 bases, leaving 17 bases between them. CDR3 size: 14 residues. CDR1 and CDR2 from the germline V gene are SNHLY and FYNNEI. Clones were sequenced by immunoSEQ multiplex PCR, and TCRdb holds only the in-frame ones, with some missing. Among tens of thousands of clones listed, about 87% were seen once. On this clone: What it binds is not known.

The source material was peripheral blood, sampled on day 0 of AZD1222 vaccination. The V and J genes are TRBV2 and TRBJ2-7, with a tentative D call TRBD2 (6 bases). The TCR was taken from an adult in good health. The CDR3 spells CASTQPGTGYEQYF. Here the CDR3 DNA reads TGTGCCAGCACCCAACCAGGGACTGGTTACGAGCAGTACTTC.